This is a list of T cell receptor beta chains from one sample in a study of vaccination and CD4 T cells after COVID-19. The antigens these receptors bind are not known. TCRdb recomputed calls from the PCR reads with MiXCR, one row per CDR3 protein. The sample lists around 18,000 distinct CDR3 sequences; roughly 48% were seen once. The sample was CD4+ T cells from blood, cultured in vitro, taken before SARS-CoV-2 vaccination. These receptors all stem from a human donor who had recovered from COVID-19. CDR3s include the opening cysteine and the closing phenylalanine or tryptophan.

j_call v_call cdr3_aa
TRBJ1-2 TRBV6-2/TRBV6-3 CASSPGTDYYGYTF
TRBJ2-7 TRBV2 CASKWAGYTGEQYF
TRBJ2-2 TRBV6-2/TRBV6-3 CAMGQNTGELFF
TRBJ2-2 TRBV5-4 CACSGRVSNTGELFF
TRBJ2-2 TRBV24-1 CATSRGGELFF
TRBJ2-5 TRBV20-1 CSAKTGQETQYF
TRBJ2-3 TRBV6-5 CASSYQIGQKNTDTQYF
TRBJ2-5 TRBV19 CASSTGVRETQYF
TRBJ1-2 TRBV30 CAWTYAAGWCNF
TRBJ2-7 TRBV27 CASRGLADPYEQYF
TRBJ2-5 TRBV7-6 CASSSNVPGQGWDETQYF
TRBJ2-5 TRBV2 CASSGLAGGEETQYF
TRBJ2-3 TRBV6-1 CASSTSGSHLSTDTQYF
TRBJ2-7 TRBV5-1 CASSWAGRQGPSYEQYF
TRBJ1-1 TRBV3-1 CASSQDGSRMNTEAFF
TRBJ1-5 TRBV29-1 CSVAEHSNQPQHF